These 11 T cell receptor beta chains were all obtained from the same sample, sequenced in a study of blood T cell repertoires in COVID-19. The data were produced by immunoSEQ multiplex PCR, yet TCRdb's version contains in-frame clones alone and is incomplete. This sample carries about 190,000 clones, about 77% of them seen once, and the ten largest clones take under 3.5%. Sequencing was carried out using peripheral blood. These TCRs come from an elderly woman with active or convalescent COVID-19.

V and J are TRBV18 and TRBJ1-2, with D perhaps matching TRBD1 (6 bases). CDR3 length equals 16 residues. V lost 3 bases to trimming and J lost 0 bases, with 14 bases between them. CDR1 and CDR2 (germline): KGHSH, LQKENI. This CDR3 reads CASSPPGTPPNYGYTF. CDR3 sequence (DNA): TGTGCCAGCTCACCGCCCGGGACACCCCCTAACTATGGCTACACCTTC.

The chain recombines TRBV7-2 with TRBJ2-7; 7 nucleotides align to TRBD1. Germline V lookup: CDR1 SGHTA, CDR2 FQGNSA. The CDR3 is 14 amino acids. J lost 4 bases, V lost 6 bases, and 9 bases had no gene match. CDR3 amino acids: CASSYDRAPYEQYF. CDR3 DNA sequence: TGTGCCAGCAGTTATGACAGGGCCCCTTACGAGCAGTACTTC.

The chain couples TRBV19 to TRBJ2-1, with TRBD1 matching 7 bases. Germline V gene lookup returns CDR1 LNHDA and CDR2 SQIVND (reference sequence). Trimming took 6 bases from V and 3 from J; bases not matched to a gene: 5. The CDR3 totals 14 residues. Here the CDR3 DNA reads TGTGCCAGTAGGGTCGACAGGGACTACAATGAGCAGTTCTTC. It encodes CASRVDRDYNEQFF. Filled out from reference TRBV19 and TRBJ2-1, the complete variable domain reads DGGITQSPKYLFRKEGQNVTLSCEQNLNHDAMYWYRQDPGQGLRLIYYSQIVNDFQKGDIAEGYSVSREKKESFPLTVTSAQKNPTAFYLCASRVDRDYNEQFFGPGTRLTVL.

V is TRBV28 and J is TRBJ1-2, with 10 bases aligning to TRBD1. J lost 5 bases, V lost 5 bases, and 11 bases had no gene match. The V gene's germline CDR1 is MDHEN and CDR2 SYDVKM. This CDR3 has 16 residues. In nucleotides, the CDR3 is TGTGCCAGCAGTCTCCTGACAGGGGGCATGGCGTATGGCTACACCTTC. Its translation: CASSLLTGGMAYGYTF.

This clone was picked up many times. This CDR3 is also generated by other DNA sequences in the sample. The chain is built from TRBV9 and TRBJ2-5, with 9 nucleotides matching TRBD2. The germline CDR1 and CDR2 sequences are SGDLS and YYNGEE. The CDR3 is made up of 15 amino acids. The ends lost 2 bases at V and 4 bases at J; junction bases unmatched: 6. Here the CDR3 reads CASSVDSGGGETQYF. The CDR3 DNA reads TGTGCCAGCAGCGTCGATAGCGGGGGAGGAGAGACCCAGTACTTC.

This clone has a handful of counts. The rearrangement uses TRBV5-4 and TRBJ1-5; possible D gene TRBD1, 5 bases. V shed 5 bases and J shed 11 bases, with 20 bases lying between them. Germline loops: CDR1 SGHNT, CDR2 YYREEE (reference sequence). The CDR3 totals 14 residues. The CDR3 DNA sequence: TGTGCCAGCAGTTCCGGGGGGAATTCGGCAGCCCAGCATTTT. As protein: CASSSGGNSAAQHF.

The count of this clone is one. This chain joins TRBV18 and TRBJ1-5; D possibly corresponds to TRBD1 (5 bases). Trimming took 2 bases from V and 5 from J, leaving 10 bases between them. This CDR3 contains 14 residues. The germline V gene encodes CDR1 KGHSH and CDR2 LQKENI. The CDR3 is CASSPLGPDQPQHF. CDR3 sequence (DNA): TGTGCCAGCTCACCATTGGGGCCAGATCAGCCCCAGCATTTT.

The rearrangement links TRBV4-3 to TRBJ1-4; D uncertain. Germline-derived CDR1 and CDR2 are LGHNA and YSLEER. The CDR3 totals 16 residues. Trimming stripped 0 bases from V and 1 base from J, with 9 bases between. The CDR3 DNA is TGCGCCAGCAGCCAAGATCGCCACGGAACTAATGAAAAACTGTTTTTT. Amino acids: CASSQDRHGTNEKLFF.

The CDR3, as DNA: TGCGCCAGCAGCTTTATGGCAGGGGCGAATTCACCCCTCCACTTT. This encodes CASSFMAGANSPLHF. The chain uses TRBV5-1 and TRBJ1-6; tentatively, D is TRBD1 (6 bases). The germline gives CDR1 SGHRS, CDR2 YFSETQ. With 2 bases removed from V and 7 bases from J, the gap between germline ends came to 13 bases. The CDR3 sequence is 15 residues long.

The chain joins TRBV7-9 to TRBJ1-2; the match to TRBD1 covers 7 bases. V lost 1 base to trimming and J lost 6 bases; unmatched junction nucleotides: 5. Germline values: CDR1 SEHNR, CDR2 FQNEAQ (reference sequence). CDR3 length: 14 residues. The CDR3 nucleotides read TGTGCCAGCAGCTTAGATTACCAGGGGGATGGCTACACCTTC. Amino acids: CASSLDYQGDGYTF.

The chain couples TRBV4-2 to TRBJ2-7; TRBD2 agrees at 13 bases. The CDR3 has 18 amino acids. Germline CDR1 and CDR2: LGHNA and YNFKEQ. After removal of 4 bases from V and 4 bases from J, the junction contained 13 bases not matched to a gene. The CDR3 reads CASSPTSGGARWVYEQYF. The CDR3 region has the DNA TGTGCCAGCAGCCCCACTAGCGGGGGGGCCAGGTGGGTATACGAGCAGTACTTC.